The sequence of this T cell receptor beta chain was determined in a study of glioma-infiltrating T cells after dendritic cell vaccination (dated by TCRdb to 2016 to 2018). About the investigation overall: A cohort of approximately 15 glioblastoma patients from Phase I and II dendritic cell vaccination trials was included, of whom 9 were newly diagnosed and 6 had recurrent disease. Three intradermal dendritic cell vaccine injections were administered to patients at biweekly intervals in the arm below the axilla. TCR sequencing metrics, including TIL content and tumor-blood repertoire overlap, were correlated with survival after dendritic cell vaccination. The vaccine was prepared from monocyte-derived dendritic cells that were cultured for about 7 days with IL-4 and GM-CSF and then pulsed overnight with autologous tumor lysate. Deep sequencing of TCR beta CDR3 regions was used to quantify tumor-infiltrating lymphocyte content and compare tumor and blood repertoires in dendritic cell-vaccinated glioblastoma patients. Patients received autologous tumor lysate-pulsed dendritic cell vaccination between about 2002 and 2012. The investigation overall reported the following: After dendritic cell vaccination, a higher estimated pretreatment TIL content predicted longer time to progression and longer overall survival. The cohort was small and heterogeneous, and full blood and tumor sets were available for few patients, with initial-recurrent tumor pairs available for even fewer patients. TCR clonality showed no direct relationship with survival, which suggests that a diverse polyclonal response may be important. The response model built on TCR overlap across three groups was characterized as speculative, with prospective validation still needed.

Worth noting for this clone: Its antigen remains undetermined. Per-base qualities were not stored, and no clone one base away is much larger.

Patients were selected on the basis of adequate residual fresh-frozen tumor tissue and more than two years of available survival data. Molecular status otherwise varied across the glioblastoma patients, but none of them carried an isocitrate dehydrogenase mutation. PBMC were collected before vaccination, two weeks after the third vaccination, and at tumor progression if progression occurred. The Qiagen DNeasy Blood extraction Kit was used for extraction of genomic DNA. Trimming leaves V shorter by 5 bases and J shorter by 2 bases, with the junction holding 5 bases beyond the gene matches. The CDR1 and CDR2 encoded by the germline V gene are SNHLY and FYNNEI. The CDR3 measures 14 amino acids from cysteine to phenylalanine. Only the CDR3 portion is preserved as DNA: 42 bases, with reading frame beginning at the first base. TCRB CDR3 regions were amplified from roughly 1.8 ug genomic DNA, or all available DNA if less, using the immunoSEQ assay. Multiplex PCR used 60 forward primers for TCR V beta segments and 13 reverse primers for J beta segments. To estimate reads per starting template, synthetic control templates were spiked into each sample at limiting dilution. The Illumina HiSeq System generated 87 bp sequencing reads. On the authors' methods: PCR and sequencing errors were removed by a nearest neighbor algorithm that merged closely related sequences. TCR overlap was measured as the percentage of unique tumor TCR beta sequences that were also present in the peripheral blood of the same patient. The clones in this table, taken by TCRdb from immuneACCESS, are in-frame only. Not every clone is retained; where verified, under half of the shortfall comes from an unresolved V gene, and the cause of the rest is unknown. For V, J and clone size, that table is used; D and trimming come from the DNA. This sample has some 73,000 clones in its table, and 82% of those were observed once. The ten top clones hold approximately 2.1% of the sample.

The origin of this receptor is a human donor with glioblastoma. The chain is made from TRBV2 and TRBJ1-1; the junction holds 7 bases that match TRBD1. The sequences come from blood, collected before dendritic cell vaccination. This receptor carries the CDR3 CASSYSGGNTEAFF. The DNA reads TGTGCCAGCAGTTATTCAGGGGGAAACACTGAAGCTTTCTTT.